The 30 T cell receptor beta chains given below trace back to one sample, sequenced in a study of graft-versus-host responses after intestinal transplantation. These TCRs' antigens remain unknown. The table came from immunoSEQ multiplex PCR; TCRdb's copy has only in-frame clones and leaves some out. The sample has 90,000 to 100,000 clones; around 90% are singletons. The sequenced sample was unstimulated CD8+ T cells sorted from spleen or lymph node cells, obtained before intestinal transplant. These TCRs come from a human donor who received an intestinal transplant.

CDR3 loop: CASSYAPGGNTEAFF. The CDR3 DNA sequence: TGTGCCAGCAGTTACGCCCCAGGGGGGAACACTGAAGCTTTCTTT. The chain recombines TRBV6-5 with TRBJ1-1; 7 bases fit TRBD1. This CDR3 spans 15 amino acids. V was clipped by 2 bases and J by 1 base; unmatched bases: 4. The V gene's germline CDR1 is MNHEY and CDR2 SVGAGI.

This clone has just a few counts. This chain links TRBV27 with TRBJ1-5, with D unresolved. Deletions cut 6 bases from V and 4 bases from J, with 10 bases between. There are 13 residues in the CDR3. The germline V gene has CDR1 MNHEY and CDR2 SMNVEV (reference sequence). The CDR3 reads CASRWALNQPQHF. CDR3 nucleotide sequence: TGTGCCAGCAGGTGGGCCCTGAATCAGCCCCAGCATTTT.

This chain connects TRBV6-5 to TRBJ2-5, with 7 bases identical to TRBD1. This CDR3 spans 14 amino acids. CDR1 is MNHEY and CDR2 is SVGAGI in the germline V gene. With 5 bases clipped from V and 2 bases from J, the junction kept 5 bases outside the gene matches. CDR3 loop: CASSTMTGQETQYF. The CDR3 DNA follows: TGTGCCAGCAGTACAATGACAGGGCAAGAGACCCAGTACTTC.

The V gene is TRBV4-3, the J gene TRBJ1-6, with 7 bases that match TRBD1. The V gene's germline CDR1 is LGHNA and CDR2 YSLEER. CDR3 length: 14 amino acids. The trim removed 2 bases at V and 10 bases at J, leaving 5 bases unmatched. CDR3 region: CASSQRDRESPLHF. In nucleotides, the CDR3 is TGCGCCAGCAGCCAAAGGGACAGAGAATCACCCCTCCACTTT.

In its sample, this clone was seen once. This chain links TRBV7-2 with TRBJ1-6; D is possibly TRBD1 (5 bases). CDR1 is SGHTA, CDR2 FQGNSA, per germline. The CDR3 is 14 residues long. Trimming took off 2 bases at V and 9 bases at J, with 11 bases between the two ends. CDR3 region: CASSLSGGGSPLHF. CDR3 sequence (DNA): TGTGCCAGCAGCTTATCCGGGGGAGGTTCACCCCTCCACTTT.

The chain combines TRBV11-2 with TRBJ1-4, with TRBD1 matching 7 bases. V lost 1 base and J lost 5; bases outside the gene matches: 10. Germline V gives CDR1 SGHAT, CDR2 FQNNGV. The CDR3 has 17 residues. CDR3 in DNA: TGTGCCAGCAGCTTAGGAGAGGGGGACAGTCCAAATGAAAAACTGTTTTTT. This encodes CASSLGEGDSPNEKLFF.

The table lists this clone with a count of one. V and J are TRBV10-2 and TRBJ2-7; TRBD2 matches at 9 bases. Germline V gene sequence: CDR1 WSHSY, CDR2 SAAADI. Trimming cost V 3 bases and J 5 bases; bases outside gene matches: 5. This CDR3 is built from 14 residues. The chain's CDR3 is CASSDVAGADEQYF. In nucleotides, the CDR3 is TGCGCCAGCAGTGACGTAGCGGGGGCGGACGAGCAGTACTTC.

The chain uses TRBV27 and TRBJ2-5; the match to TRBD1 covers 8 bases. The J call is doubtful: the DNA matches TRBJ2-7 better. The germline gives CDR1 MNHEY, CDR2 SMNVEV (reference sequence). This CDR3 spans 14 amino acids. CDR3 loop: CASSFTGGSYEQYF. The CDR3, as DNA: TGTGCCAGCAGTTTCACAGGGGGCTCCTACGAGCAGTACTTC.

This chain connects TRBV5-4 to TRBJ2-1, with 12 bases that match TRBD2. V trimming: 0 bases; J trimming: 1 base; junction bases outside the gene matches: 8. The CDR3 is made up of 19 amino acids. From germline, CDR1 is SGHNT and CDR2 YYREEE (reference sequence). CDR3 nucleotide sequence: TGTGCCAGCAGCTTGGATCTAGCGGGAGGGCCGGTTTCCTACAATGAGCAGTTCTTC. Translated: CASSLDLAGGPVSYNEQFF.

CDR3 sequence (DNA): TGTGCCAGTAGTATTCTTCCCGGGAACACTGAAGCTTTCTTT. This encodes CASSILPGNTEAFF. The chain uses TRBV19 and TRBJ1-1, with D uncertain. The CDR3 has 14 residues. Germline CDR1 reads LNHDA; CDR2 reads SQIVND (reference sequence). V was pared by 3 bases and J by 1 base, with 9 bases between.

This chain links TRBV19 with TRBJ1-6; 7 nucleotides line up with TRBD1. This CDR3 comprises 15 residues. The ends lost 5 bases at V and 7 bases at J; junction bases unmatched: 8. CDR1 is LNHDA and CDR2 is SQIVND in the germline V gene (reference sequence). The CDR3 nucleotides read TGTGCCAGTAGTGCAGGGGGTCAGGGGAATTCACCCCTCCACTTT. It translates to CASSAGGQGNSPLHF.

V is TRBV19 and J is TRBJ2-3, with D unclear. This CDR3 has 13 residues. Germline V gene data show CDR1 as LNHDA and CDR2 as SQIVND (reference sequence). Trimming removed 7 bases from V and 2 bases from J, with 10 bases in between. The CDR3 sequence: CASTATSTDTQYF. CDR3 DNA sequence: TGTGCCAGTACCGCTACCTCCACAGATACGCAGTATTTT.

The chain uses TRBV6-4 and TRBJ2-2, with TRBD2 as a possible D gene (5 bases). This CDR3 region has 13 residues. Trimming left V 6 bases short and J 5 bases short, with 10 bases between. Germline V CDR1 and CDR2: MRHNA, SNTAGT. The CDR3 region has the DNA TGTGCCAGCAGCTTTCCGGGGACCGGGGAGCTGTTTTTT. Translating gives CASSFPGTGELFF.

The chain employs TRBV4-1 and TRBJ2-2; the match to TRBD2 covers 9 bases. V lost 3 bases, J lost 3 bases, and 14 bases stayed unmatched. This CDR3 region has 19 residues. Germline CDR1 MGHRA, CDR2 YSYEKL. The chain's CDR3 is CASSQAPGGGGADTGELFF. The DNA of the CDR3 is TGCGCCAGCAGCCAGGCCCCGGGGGGCGGGGGGGCGGACACCGGGGAGCTGTTTTTT.

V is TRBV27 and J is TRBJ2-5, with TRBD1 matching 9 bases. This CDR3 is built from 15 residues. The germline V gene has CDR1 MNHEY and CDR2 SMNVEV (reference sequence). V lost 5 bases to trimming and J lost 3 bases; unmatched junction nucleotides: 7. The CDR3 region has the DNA TGTGCCAGCAGTATAGGATGGACAGGGGAAGAGACCCAGTACTTC. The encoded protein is CASSIGWTGEETQYF.

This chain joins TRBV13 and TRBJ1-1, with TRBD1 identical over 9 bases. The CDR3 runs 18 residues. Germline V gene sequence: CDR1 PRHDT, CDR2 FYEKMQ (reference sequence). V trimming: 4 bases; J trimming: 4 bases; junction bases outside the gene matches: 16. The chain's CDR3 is CASSWMPGGQGFRTEAFF. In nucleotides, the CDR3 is TGTGCCAGCAGCTGGATGCCAGGGGGACAGGGTTTCCGCACTGAAGCTTTCTTT.

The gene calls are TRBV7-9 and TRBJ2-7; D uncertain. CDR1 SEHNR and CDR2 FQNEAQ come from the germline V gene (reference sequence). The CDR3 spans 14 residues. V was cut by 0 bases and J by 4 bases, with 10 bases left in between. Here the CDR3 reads CASSLAERPYEQYF. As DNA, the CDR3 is TGTGCCAGCAGCTTAGCCGAGCGCCCTTACGAGCAGTACTTC.

CDR3 nucleotide sequence: TGCGCCAGCACTGGCGGGGTCTCCTACAATGAGCAGTTCTTC. Residues: CASTGGVSYNEQFF. The V gene is TRBV5-1, the J gene TRBJ2-1; perhaps TRBD2 as D (6 bases). This CDR3 has 14 amino acids. The ends were cut back, 6 bases at V and 0 bases at J, with 10 bases in the middle. The germline V gene encodes CDR1 SGHRS and CDR2 YFSETQ.

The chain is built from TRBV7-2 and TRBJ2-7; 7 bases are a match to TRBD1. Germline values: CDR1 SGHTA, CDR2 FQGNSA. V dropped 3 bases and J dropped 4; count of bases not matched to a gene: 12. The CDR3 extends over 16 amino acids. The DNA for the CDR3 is TGTGCCAGCAGCTTTATAGGGGGCGCCGTTGTGTACGAGCAGTACTTC. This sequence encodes CASSFIGGAVVYEQYF.

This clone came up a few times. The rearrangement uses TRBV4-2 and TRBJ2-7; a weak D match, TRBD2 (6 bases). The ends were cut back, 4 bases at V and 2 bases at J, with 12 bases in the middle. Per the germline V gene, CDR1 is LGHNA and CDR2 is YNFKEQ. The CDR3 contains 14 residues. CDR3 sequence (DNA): TGTGCCAGCAGCCCCCGGGACTCCACCTACGAGCAGTACTTC. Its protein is CASSPRDSTYEQYF.

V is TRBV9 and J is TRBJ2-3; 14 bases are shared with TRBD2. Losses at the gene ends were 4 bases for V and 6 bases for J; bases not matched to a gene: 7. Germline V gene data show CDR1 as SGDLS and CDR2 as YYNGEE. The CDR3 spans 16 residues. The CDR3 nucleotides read TGTGCCAGCAGCATCCTGACTAGCGGGGGGGCGGATACGCAGTATTTT. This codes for CASSILTSGGADTQYF. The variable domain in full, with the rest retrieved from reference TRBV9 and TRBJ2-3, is DSGVTQTPKHLITATGQRVTLRCSPRSGDLSVYWYQQSLDQGLQFLIQYYNGEERAKGNILERFSAQQFPDLHSELNLSSLELGDSALYFCASSILTSGGADTQYFGPGTRLTVL.

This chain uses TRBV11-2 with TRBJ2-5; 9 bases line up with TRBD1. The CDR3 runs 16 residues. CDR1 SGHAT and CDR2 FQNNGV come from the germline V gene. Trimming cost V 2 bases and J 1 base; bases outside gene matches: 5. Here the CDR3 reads CASSLPQTGGQETQYF. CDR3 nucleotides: TGTGCCAGCAGCTTACCCCAGACAGGGGGCCAAGAGACCCAGTACTTC.

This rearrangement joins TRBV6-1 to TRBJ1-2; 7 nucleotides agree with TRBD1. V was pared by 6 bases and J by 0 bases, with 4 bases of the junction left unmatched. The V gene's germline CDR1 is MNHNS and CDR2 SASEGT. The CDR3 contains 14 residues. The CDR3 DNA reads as TGTGCCAGCAGGCGGGACAGCCCTAACTATGGCTACACCTTC. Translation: CASRRDSPNYGYTF.

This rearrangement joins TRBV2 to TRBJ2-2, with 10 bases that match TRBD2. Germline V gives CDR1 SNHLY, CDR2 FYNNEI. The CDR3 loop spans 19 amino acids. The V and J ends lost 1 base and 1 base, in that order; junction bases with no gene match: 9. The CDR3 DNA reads TGTGCCAGCAGTGAAGTTGGAATACCTAGCGGGAGGAACACCGGGGAGCTGTTTTTT. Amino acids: CASSEVGIPSGRNTGELFF.

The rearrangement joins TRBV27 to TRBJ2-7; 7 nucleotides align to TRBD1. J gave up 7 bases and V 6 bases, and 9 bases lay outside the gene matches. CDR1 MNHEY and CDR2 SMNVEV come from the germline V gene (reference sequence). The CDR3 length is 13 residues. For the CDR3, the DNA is TGTGCCAGCAGCCAGACAGGGTGGAATGAGCAGTACTTC. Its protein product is CASSQTGWNEQYF.

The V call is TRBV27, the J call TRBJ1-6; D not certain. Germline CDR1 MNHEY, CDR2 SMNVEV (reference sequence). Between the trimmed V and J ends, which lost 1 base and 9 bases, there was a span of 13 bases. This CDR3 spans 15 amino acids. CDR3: CASSLLPPRASPLHF. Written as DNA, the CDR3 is TGTGCCAGCAGTTTATTGCCGCCTCGCGCTTCACCCCTCCACTTT.

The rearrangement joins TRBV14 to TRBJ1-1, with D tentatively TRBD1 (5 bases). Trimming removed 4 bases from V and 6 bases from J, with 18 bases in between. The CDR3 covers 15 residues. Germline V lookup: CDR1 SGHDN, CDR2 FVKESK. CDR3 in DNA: TGTGCCAGCAGCCCCTTACAGGCTGCTGTTGCTGAAGCTTTCTTT. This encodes CASSPLQAAVAEAFF.

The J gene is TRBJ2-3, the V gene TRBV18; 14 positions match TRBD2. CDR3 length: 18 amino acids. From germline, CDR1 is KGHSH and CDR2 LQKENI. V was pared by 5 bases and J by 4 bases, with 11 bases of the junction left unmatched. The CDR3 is CASSSTSGRAWPSDTQYF. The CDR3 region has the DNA TGTGCCAGCTCATCGACTAGCGGGAGGGCCTGGCCCTCAGATACGCAGTATTTT.

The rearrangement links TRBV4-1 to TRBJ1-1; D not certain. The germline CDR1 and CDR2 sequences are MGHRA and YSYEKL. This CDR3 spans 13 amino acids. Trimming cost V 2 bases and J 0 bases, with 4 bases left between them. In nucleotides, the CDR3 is TGCGCCAGCAGCCAACAGTTGAACACTGAAGCTTTCTTT. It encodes CASSQQLNTEAFF.

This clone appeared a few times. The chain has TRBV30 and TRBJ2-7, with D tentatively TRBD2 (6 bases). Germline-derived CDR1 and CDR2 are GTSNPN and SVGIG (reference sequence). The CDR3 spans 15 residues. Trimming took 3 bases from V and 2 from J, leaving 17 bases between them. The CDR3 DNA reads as TGTGCCTGGAGGGAGGGCAGGGTTGGTCCCTACGAGCAGTACTTC. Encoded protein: CAWREGRVGPYEQYF.